A single T cell receptor beta chain is shown here with its context. The data stem from a study of blood T cell repertoires in COVID-19. Study-level background: The United States, Italy and Spain supplied acute and convalescent COVID-19 samples. Sources were T cells, B-cell-depleted T cells, or PBMCs; the material itself was cDNA or gDNA.

From germline, CDR1 is SGHKS and CDR2 YYEKEE (reference sequence). V dropped 2 bases and J dropped 6; count of bases not matched to a gene: 8. This CDR3 is 15 amino acids long. Profiling relied on immunoSEQ multiplex PCR, and the TCRdb table lists in-frame clones only, not all of them. Of around 200,000 clones listed, approximately 90% are singletons. The receptor comes from a woman younger than 35 who had recovered from COVID-19. The J gene is TRBJ1-5, the V gene TRBV5-5, with TRBD1 matching over 7 bases. Sequencing was performed on peripheral blood. CDR3 protein: CASSFDGTVVQPQHF. In DNA form, the CDR3 reads TGTGCCAGCAGCTTCGACGGGACAGTAGTTCAGCCCCAGCATTTT.